These 2 T cell receptor beta chains were sequenced from one sample in a study of blood T cell repertoires in COVID-19. The protocol was immunoSEQ multiplex PCR, while the TCRdb copy is restricted to in-frame clones and leaves out a portion. The table has about 270,000 clones, less than 90% seen once. The sequenced material came from peripheral blood. These receptor sequences come from a woman in her thirties with COVID-19, enrolled during active disease.

The chain joins TRBV6-2 or TRBV6-3 to TRBJ1-1; D is undetermined. The V end was cut by 2 bases, the J end by 7 bases, with 11 bases between. The CDR3 loop spans 13 amino acids. Germline CDR1 MNHEY, CDR2 SVGEGT. The CDR3 bases are TGTGCCAGCAGTTACGATGTAGGAGTTGAAGCTTTCTTT. Translation: CASSYDVGVEAFF.

This chain links TRBV19 with TRBJ2-1; TRBD1 is a possible D gene (5 bases). Per the germline V gene, CDR1 is LNHDA and CDR2 is SQIVND (reference sequence). The germline V and J ends were trimmed by 9 bases and 0 bases, with 9 bases remaining between them. The CDR3 extends over 13 amino acids. The CDR3 is CASAGYSYNEQFF. Written as DNA, the CDR3 is TGTGCCAGCGCAGGGTACTCCTACAATGAGCAGTTCTTC.